This T cell receptor beta chain was captured in a study of blood T cells in healthy people across ages. A word on this clonotype: Given a much more abundant clone one base away, this may be a read error.

For the second PCR, which ran for about 7 to 11 cycles, a sample-barcoded 5' primer and a J-beta primer mix were used. TCRdb recomputed calls from the 5' RACE reads with MiXCR, one row per CDR3 protein. The profile shows around 1,500,000 distinct CDR3 sequences, 28% of them singletons. What was sequenced was blood. This receptor was taken from a woman in her thirties in good health.

The CDR3 DNA follows: TGTGTCAGCAGCTTATCCCGGGGAGGGGGTTATGGCTACACCTTC. Translation: CVSSLSRGGGYGYTF. This chain connects TRBV7-6 to TRBJ1-2, with D perhaps TRBD1 (6 bases). Germline CDR1 reads SGHVS; CDR2 reads FNYEAQ. The CDR3 spans 15 residues. Using reference TRBV7-6 and TRBJ1-2 for the parts outside the CDR3, the full variable domain is GAGVSQSPRYKVTKRGQDVALRCDPISGHVSLYWYRQALGQGPEFLTYFNYEAQQDKSGLPNDRFSAERPEGSISTLTIQRTEQRDSAMYRCVSSLSRGGGYGYTFGSGTRLTVV.